The clone carrying this T cell receptor (beta chain) was counted only a few times. This sample was taken from a study of cytomegalovirus exposure and HLA in healthy donors. This CDR3 comprises 16 residues. Trimming removed 0 bases from V and 5 bases from J, with 16 bases in between. Germline loops: CDR1 LGHNA, CDR2 YNFKEQ. This PCR relied on a set of 60 Vbeta primers and 13 Jbeta primers. This table comes from immunoSEQ multiplex PCR, and its TCRdb copy is limited to in-frame clones, with some not included. The data show 170,000 or so clones, around 80% seen once. The TCR was taken from a male donor in good health and CMV-seropositive. The chain links TRBV4-2 to TRBJ1-2, with D possibly TRBD1 on 5 matching bases. Material: PBMCs. The CDR3 bases are TGTGCCAGCAGCCAAGATATCGGCAGGGTAGGATATGGCTACACCTTC. This translates into CASSQDIGRVGYGYTF.